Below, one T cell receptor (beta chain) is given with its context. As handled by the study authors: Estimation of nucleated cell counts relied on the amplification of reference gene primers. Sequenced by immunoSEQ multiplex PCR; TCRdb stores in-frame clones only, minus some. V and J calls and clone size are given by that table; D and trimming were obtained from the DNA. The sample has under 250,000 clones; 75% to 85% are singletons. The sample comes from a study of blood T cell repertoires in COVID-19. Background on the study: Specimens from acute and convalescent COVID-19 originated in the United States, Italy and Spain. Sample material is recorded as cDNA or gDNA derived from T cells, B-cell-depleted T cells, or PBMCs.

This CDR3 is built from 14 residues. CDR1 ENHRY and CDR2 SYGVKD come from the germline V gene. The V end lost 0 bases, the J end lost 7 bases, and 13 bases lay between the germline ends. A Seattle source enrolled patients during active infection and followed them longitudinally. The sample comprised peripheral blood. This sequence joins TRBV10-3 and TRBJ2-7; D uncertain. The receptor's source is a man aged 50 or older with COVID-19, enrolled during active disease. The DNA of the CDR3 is TGTGCCATCAGTGAGTCGCTCGGCGTCAGGGAGCAGTACTTC. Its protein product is CAISESLGVREQYF.